This T cell receptor beta chain was captured by sequencing in a study of long-term antiretroviral therapy in people with HIV. Points on this clone: The target antigen is unknown.

Assay version v3.0 of immunoSEQ was used, and it was run at survey level. The repertoire was sequenced with immunoSEQ multiplex PCR; TCRdb's copy has only in-frame clones and lacks some. There are some 22,000 clones in the sample; 75% to 90% occur only once, and about 25% lies in the top ten. In germline, CDR1 is SGHVS, CDR2 FNYEAQ. The V end was cut by 0 bases, the J end by 1 base, with 10 bases between. CDR3 size: 15 residues. Study-wide points: Dominant in the repertoire at all time points were clones expanded before ART. Diversity went up after ART and still fell short of transplant donor controls. Viral resistance, ART adherence and therapy changes all lacked available data.

The rearrangement joins TRBV7-6 to TRBJ2-7; D might be TRBD1 (5 bases). The TCR sequence derives from a man aged 50-60 years with HIV. The specimen was unsorted PBMCs, collected 0.4 years after starting antiretroviral therapy. The CDR3 region is CASSLAPRESYEQYF. For the CDR3, the DNA is TGTGCCAGCAGCTTAGCGCCCAGGGAATCCTACGAGCAGTACTTC.